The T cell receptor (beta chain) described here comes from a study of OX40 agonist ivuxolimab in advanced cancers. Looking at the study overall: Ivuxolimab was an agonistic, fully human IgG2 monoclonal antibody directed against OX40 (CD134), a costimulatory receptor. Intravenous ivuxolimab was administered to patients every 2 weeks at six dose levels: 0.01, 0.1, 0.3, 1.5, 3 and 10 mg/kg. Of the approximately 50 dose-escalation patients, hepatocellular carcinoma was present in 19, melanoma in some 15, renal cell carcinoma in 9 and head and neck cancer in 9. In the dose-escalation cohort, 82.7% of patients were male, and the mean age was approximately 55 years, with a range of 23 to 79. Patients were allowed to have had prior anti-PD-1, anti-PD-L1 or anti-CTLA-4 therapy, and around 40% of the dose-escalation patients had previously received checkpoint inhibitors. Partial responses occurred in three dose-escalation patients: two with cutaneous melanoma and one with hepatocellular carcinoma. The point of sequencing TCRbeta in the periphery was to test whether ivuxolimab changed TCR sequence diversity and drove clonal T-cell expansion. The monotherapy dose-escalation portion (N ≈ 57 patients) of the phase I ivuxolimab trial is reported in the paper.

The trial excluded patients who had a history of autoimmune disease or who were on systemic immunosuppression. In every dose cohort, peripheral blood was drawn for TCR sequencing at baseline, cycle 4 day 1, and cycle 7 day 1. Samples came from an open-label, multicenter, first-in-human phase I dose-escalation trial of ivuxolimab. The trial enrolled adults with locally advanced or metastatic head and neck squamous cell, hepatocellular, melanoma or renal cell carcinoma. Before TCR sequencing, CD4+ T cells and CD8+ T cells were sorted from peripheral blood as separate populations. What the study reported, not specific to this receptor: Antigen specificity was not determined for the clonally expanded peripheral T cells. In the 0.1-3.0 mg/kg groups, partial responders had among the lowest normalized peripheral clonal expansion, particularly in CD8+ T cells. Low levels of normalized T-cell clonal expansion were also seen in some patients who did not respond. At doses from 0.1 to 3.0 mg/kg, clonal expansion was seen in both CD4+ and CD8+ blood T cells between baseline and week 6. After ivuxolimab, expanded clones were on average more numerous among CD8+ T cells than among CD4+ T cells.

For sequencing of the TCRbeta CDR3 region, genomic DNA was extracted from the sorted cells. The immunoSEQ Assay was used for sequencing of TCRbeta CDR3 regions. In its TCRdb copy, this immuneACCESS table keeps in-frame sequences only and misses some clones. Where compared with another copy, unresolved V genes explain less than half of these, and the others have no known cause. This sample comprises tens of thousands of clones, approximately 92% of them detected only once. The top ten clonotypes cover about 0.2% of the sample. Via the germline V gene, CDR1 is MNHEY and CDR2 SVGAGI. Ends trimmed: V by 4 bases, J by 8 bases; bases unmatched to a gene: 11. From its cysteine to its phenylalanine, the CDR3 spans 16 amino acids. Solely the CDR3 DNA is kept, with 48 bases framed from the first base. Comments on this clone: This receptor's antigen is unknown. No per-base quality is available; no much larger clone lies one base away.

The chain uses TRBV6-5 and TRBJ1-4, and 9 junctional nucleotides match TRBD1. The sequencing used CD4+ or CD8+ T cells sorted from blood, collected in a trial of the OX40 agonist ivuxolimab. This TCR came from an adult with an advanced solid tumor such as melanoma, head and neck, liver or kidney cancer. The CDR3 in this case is CASSSLSGQGREKLFF. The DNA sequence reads TGTGCCAGCAGTTCCCTATCGGGACAGGGACGGGAAAAACTGTTTTTT.